Listed below are T cell receptor beta chains from one sample, sequenced in a study of T cell repertoires in cytomegalovirus infection. TCRdb recomputed calls from the reads with MiXCR, one row per CDR3 protein. The sample records 110,000 to 150,000 distinct CDR3 sequences, 25% to 35% being singletons. The antigens for these receptors are not known. The sample was CD8+ T cells from cultured PBMCs, taken from culture after CMV antigen stimulation. The receptors here all came from a human donor in good health (CMV status not recorded). Some clones in this sample may be carry-over from other donors' samples. The CDR3 runs from the conserved cysteine through the conserved F or W.

TRBV27	TRBJ1-6	CASSLSRNSPLHF
TRBV6-2/TRBV6-3	TRBJ2-1	CASGGQIYNEQFF
TRBV7-2	TRBJ2-7	CASSFLEYEQYF
TRBV19	TRBJ2-3	CASSETPSTDTQYF
TRBV29-1	TRBJ1-3	CSVDKGQGAFFGNTIYF
TRBV4-1	TRBJ2-2	CASSLGEGATGELFF
TRBV20-1	TRBJ1-1	CSVRADLNMNTEAFF
TRBV7-6	TRBJ2-5	CASSLDRVETQYF
TRBV7-3	TRBJ2-3	CTSSPTWTDTQYF
TRBV20-1	TRBJ1-6	CSALVVEDLSPLHF
TRBV19	TRBJ1-1	CASSLQGLNTEAFF
TRBV29-1	TRBJ2-7	CSAAAVISYEQYF
TRBV7-6	TRBJ2-2	CASSYTPGGLGGELFF
TRBV7-6	TRBJ1-3	CASSPSVASWATIYF
TRBV12-3/TRBV12-4	TRBJ2-2	CASSLSQGSGELFF
TRBV2	TRBJ2-1	CASSSGHSSYNEQFF
TRBV6-5	TRBJ2-7	CASSPDRNSYEQYF
TRBV6-1	TRBJ2-3	CASSEWFVDYSLGPTDTQYF
TRBV29-1	TRBJ2-3	CSVPADRGEYF
TRBV19	TRBJ1-5	CASSRRESNQPQHF
TRBV27	TRBJ2-1	CASSSGGAWNEQFF
TRBV7-2	TRBJ2-3	CASSPGTSGGDTQYF
TRBV4-1	TRBJ1-1	CASSHSAMNTEAFF
TRBV12-3/TRBV12-4	TRBJ2-3	CASSSQTSTADMQYF
TRBV4-1	TRBJ2-3	CASSHTTRITTDTQYF
TRBV18	TRBJ1-2	CASSPGTGKDYGYTF
TRBV5-4	TRBJ2-3	CASSLIWRGRDTQYF
TRBV9	TRBJ2-7	CASSSGGGGSYEQYF
TRBV18	TRBJ2-7	CASSPRALNGHEQYF
TRBV27	TRBJ2-1	CATSGGPEQFF
TRBV20-1	TRBJ1-5	CSAGGRQGDQPQHF
TRBV4-1	TRBJ1-1	CANSRSGNTEAFF
TRBV7-9	TRBJ2-3	CASSLAPPDTQYF
TRBV15	TRBJ1-1	CATSRVGSEAFF
TRBV7-9	TRBJ1-1	CASSLARTGGAFF
TRBV28	TRBJ2-3	CASSPDRNTDTQYF
TRBV7-6	TRBJ2-7	CASSPWDTPEQYF
TRBV6-5	TRBJ2-2	CASSYRTTGELFF
TRBV20-1	TRBJ1-2	CSARDAGQGYGYTF
TRBV20-1	TRBJ2-1	CSARVQGPQSYNEQFF
TRBV2	TRBJ2-2	CASRGGEGTGELFF
TRBV5-1	TRBJ2-1	CASTHEGYNEQFF
TRBV7-6	TRBJ2-3	CASRPGRGKTDTQYF
TRBV28	TRBJ2-1	CASSPAYFRQGASYNEQFF
TRBV7-6	TRBJ1-5	CASGERGFNQPQHF
TRBV20-1	TRBJ2-1	CSARTSGRPNEQFF
TRBV5-1	TRBJ2-1	CASSLAPYNEQFF
TRBV7-6	TRBJ1-6	CASSSTGLSPLHF
TRBV7-3	TRBJ2-1	CASSLTGALDEQFF
TRBV7-9	TRBJ1-2	CASSSTGGPDGYTF
TRBV2	TRBJ1-2	CAKTTKINGYTF
TRBV7-2	TRBJ2-3	CASSLGLAGGTLRAQYF
TRBV10-3	TRBJ2-1	CAISEGLAGAGNEQFF
TRBV12-3/TRBV12-4	TRBJ1-1	CASSLASGGTEAFF
TRBV2	TRBJ2-1	CASSEPGLGSFDEQFF